This T cell receptor (beta chain) derives from a study of Tregs in tolerant kidney transplant recipients. Study results and caveats: Some patients' samples used different primers over time, so nucleotide sequences weren't comparable. Expanding Tregs on activated donor B cells appeared to best identify donor-specific TCRbeta clones. Few patients were studied, so findings need validation in larger groups.

Trimming cost V 1 base and J 2 bases; bases outside gene matches: 23. The CDR3 contains 23 residues. CDR1 and CDR2 (germline): SGHRS, YFSETQ. Here immunoSEQ multiplex PCR was the method, and the copy in TCRdb shows in-frame clones only, minus some. The table records fewer than 80,000 clones, about 98% of them present only once. Worth noting for this clone: Its specificity is not known.

Unstimulated Tregs (CD4+CD25+CD127-) and CD4+CD25- non-Tregs were sorted from PBMCs. The clonotype was recovered from a human donor who received a combined kidney and bone marrow transplant. The sequenced sample was CD4+ T cells from blood, obtained before the transplant. The chain uses TRBV5-1 and TRBJ1-4; 10 bases are a match to TRBD1. This CDR3 is CASSLRGQGEANRVPFTNEKLFF. The CDR3 DNA reads as TGCGCCAGCAGCTTGCGCGGACAGGGGGAGGCCAATCGGGTACCATTTACTAATGAAAAACTGTTTTTT.